The next 19 T cell receptor beta chains were all read from a single sample in a study of blood T cells in healthy people across ages (dated by TCRdb to between 2015 and 2017). Library generation was performed with 5' RACE. TCRdb records Illumina HiSeq 2500 as the sequencer. The second PCR ran for roughly 7 to 12 cycles and used a J-beta primer mix along with a sample-barcoded 5' primer. TCRdb itself trimmed the public reads at Q25 with fastp, ran MiXCR and retained productive beta chains. Here each entry gathers all rows of one CDR3 protein and keeps the most common genes and DNA. The sample table holds roughly 1.7 million distinct CDR3 sequences, of which 30% to 35% were seen once. The ten biggest clones cover around 11% of the sample. Sequencing input: blood. These receptors all come from a woman between 25 and 40 years old in good health.

This chain joins TRBV3-1 and TRBJ2-3; 8 bases map to TRBD1. In germline, CDR1 is LGHDT, CDR2 YNNKEL (reference sequence). V gave up 4 bases and J gave up 7 bases; unmatched junction bases: 1. The length of the CDR3 is 12 residues. The CDR3 DNA reads as TGTGCCAGCAGCCGGACAGGGAATACGCAGTATTTT. Its translation: CASSRTGNTQYF.

This clonotype has just a few counts. The chain carries TRBV4-1 and TRBJ2-7, with a tentative D call TRBD2 (6 bases). Germline V gives CDR1 MGHRA, CDR2 YSYEKL. This CDR3 has 17 amino acids. The germline V and J ends were trimmed by 0 bases and 4 bases, with 19 bases remaining between them. The CDR3 DNA follows: TGCGCCAGCAGCCAAGATCCCGGGGGAGTTCTCTCTTACGAGCAGTACTTC. This translates into CASSQDPGGVLSYEQYF.

Many counts were recorded for this clonotype. The J gene is TRBJ2-5, the V gene TRBV4-1, with D perhaps matching TRBD1 or TRBD2 (5 bases each). CDR1 is MGHRA and CDR2 is YSYEKL in the germline V gene. Trimming took off 2 bases at V and 5 bases at J, with 18 bases between the two ends. The CDR3 runs 16 residues. The chain's CDR3 is CASSQHGGGEGETQYF. CDR3 coding DNA: TGCGCCAGCAGCCAACACGGAGGCGGTGAGGGGGAGACCCAGTACTTC.

This chain connects TRBV15 to TRBJ1-1; no firm D call. The CDR3 has 14 amino acids. V was pared by 0 bases and J by 0 bases, with 5 bases between. Germline V lookup: CDR1 LNHNV, CDR2 YYDKDF (reference sequence). CDR3 sequence (DNA): TGTGCCACCAGCAGAGATTCTATGAACACTGAAGCTTTCTTT. It specifies CATSRDSMNTEAFF.

Here the CDR3 DNA reads TGTGCCAGCAGCTTATCCGGACAGGGGGACAATGAGCAGTACTTC. Its translation is CASSLSGQGDNEQYF. The chain employs TRBV7-3 and TRBJ2-1; 10 bases line up with TRBD1. The J call could be wrong; TRBJ2-7 is a better fit for the DNA end. The CDR3 has 15 residues. Germline CDR1 reads SGHTA; CDR2 reads FQGTGA.

The chain carries TRBV7-6 and TRBJ2-1, with a possible D match to TRBD2 (6 bases). V lost 4 bases and J lost 6, with 16 bases in between. The CDR3 length is 15 residues. Germline CDR1 SGHVS, CDR2 FNYEAQ. The CDR3 sequence is CASSSGTRNVNEQFF. DNA of the CDR3: TGTGCCAGCAGCTCCGGGACTCGGAACGTCAATGAGCAGTTCTTC.

This chain links TRBV12-3 or TRBV12-4 with TRBJ1-2; 9 nucleotides match TRBD1. The junction had 3 bases not matched to a gene; V was cut back by 3 bases and J by 7 bases. CDR3 length equals 13 residues. The DNA for the CDR3 is TGTGCCAGCAGTTTTGAGACAGGGGGTGGCTACACCTTC. It yields the protein CASSFETGGGYTF.

The table lists this clonotype with many counts. The V and J genes are TRBV4-1 and TRBJ2-6; 8 bases are shared with TRBD2. This CDR3 has 19 amino acids. Losses at the gene ends were 1 base for V and 0 bases for J; bases not matched to a gene: 8. Germline CDR1 reads MGHRA; CDR2 reads YSYEKL. CDR3 coding DNA: TGCGCCAGCAGCCAAGTTCGCGGGGGGTCGTTCTCTGGGGCCAACGTCCTGACTTTC. Translating gives CASSQVRGGSFSGANVLTF.

The sample holds a few counts of this clonotype. This chain joins TRBV4-1 and TRBJ1-4; D perhaps matches TRBD1 (6 bases). Looked up from germline, CDR1 is MGHRA and CDR2 is YSYEKL. V gave up 1 base and J gave up 8 bases, with 17 bases separating them. This CDR3 has 16 amino acids. As DNA, the CDR3 is TGCGCCAGCAGCCAAGGGGACACCCGTTTAGAAGAAAAACTGTTTTTT. Amino acid sequence: CASSQGDTRLEEKLFF.

This clonotype was recorded many times. V gene TRBV7-9 combines with J gene TRBJ2-5; maybe TRBD2 (5 bases). The CDR3 loop spans 15 amino acids. The V gene lost 5 bases and the J gene lost 5 bases, with 18 bases spanning the gap. From germline, CDR1 is SEHNR and CDR2 FQNEAQ (reference sequence). CDR3 sequence reads: CASSLWTLSGETQYF. The CDR3 DNA sequence: TGTGCCAGCAGCCTATGGACCCTTTCGGGGGAGACCCAGTACTTC. The full variable domain, its missing parts supplied by reference TRBV7-9 and TRBJ2-5, is DTGVSQNPRHKITKRGQNVTFRCDPISEHNRLYWYRQTLGQGPEFLTYFQNEAQLEKSRLLSDRFSAERPKGSFSTLEIQRTEQGDSAMYLCASSLWTLSGETQYFGPGTRLLVL.

This clonotype was seen a handful of times. For the CDR3, the DNA is TGCGCCAGCAGCTTGGGCTGGACAGTGAACACTGAAGCTTTCTTT. Protein sequence: CASSLGWTVNTEAFF. The rearrangement uses TRBV5-1 and TRBJ1-1, with a weak D call TRBD1 (6 bases). Trimming left V 0 bases short and J 0 bases short, with 9 bases between. This CDR3 is 15 amino acids long. The V gene's germline CDR1 is SGHRS and CDR2 YFSETQ.

This clonotype turned up a few times. The chain recombines TRBV11-1 with TRBJ2-2; D remains ambiguous. This CDR3 spans 12 amino acids. CDR1 SGHAT and CDR2 FQDESV come from the germline V gene (reference sequence). V was trimmed by 8 bases and J by 6 bases, leaving 10 bases between them. CDR3 in DNA: TGTGCCAGCGGCCTCGGGCCCGGGGAGCTGTTTTTT. It encodes CASGLGPGELFF.

The chain links TRBV2 to TRBJ1-2; D is unclear. The CDR3 is 13 amino acids. The germline gives CDR1 SNHLY, CDR2 FYNNEI. With 4 bases removed from V and 3 bases from J, the gap between germline ends came to 9 bases. The CDR3: CASSVKRYYGYTF. CDR3 nucleotides: TGTGCCAGCAGTGTAAAACGGTACTATGGCTACACCTTC.

In its sample, this clonotype was seen a few times. The V and J genes are TRBV2 and TRBJ2-2, with D maybe TRBD1 (6 bases). Trimming removed 4 bases from V and 6 bases from J, with 12 bases in between. Germline V lookup: CDR1 SNHLY, CDR2 FYNNEI. The CDR3 consists of 14 residues. The CDR3 region has the DNA TGTGCCAGCAGTGGAACAGGGTTCCCCGGGGAGCTGTTTTTT. Encoded protein: CASSGTGFPGELFF.

Worth noting for this clonotype: This sequence may be a read error, since a much larger clone differs from it by one base. This chain uses TRBV20-1 with TRBJ1-1; 9 bases align to TRBD1. Germline V CDR1 and CDR2: DFQATT, SNEGSKA (reference sequence). The CDR3 extends over 14 amino acids. This CDR3 reads CSARVTGGFTGAFF. CDR3 DNA sequence: TGCAGTGCTAGGGTAACAGGGGGCTTCACTGGAGCTTTCTTT.

The chain links TRBV5-1 to TRBJ1-5; 8 nucleotides align to TRBD1. CDR1 and CDR2 from the germline V gene are SGHRS and YFSETQ. The V segment lost 5 bases and the J segment 0 bases; nucleotides outside the gene matches: 10. This CDR3 is built from 17 residues. CDR3 in DNA: TGCGCCAGCAGGCGCGGGACAGGAGATAATAGCAATCAGCCCCAGCATTTT. Translating it yields CASRRGTGDNSNQPQHF.

This sequence joins TRBV7-8 and TRBJ2-7; no clear D gene. V gave up 2 bases and J gave up 1 base, with 9 bases separating them. The CDR3 length is 14 residues. CDR1 and CDR2 (germline): SGHVS, FQNEAQ. For the CDR3, the DNA is TGTGCCAGCAGCTTACGCCTGCCATCCTACGAGCAGTACTTC. This translates into CASSLRLPSYEQYF.

This chain connects TRBV5-1 to TRBJ2-1, with 7 nucleotides matching TRBD1. V trimming: 2 bases; J trimming: 0 bases; junction bases outside the gene matches: 5. CDR3 length: 16 residues. Germline assignment: CDR1 SGHRS and CDR2 YFSETQ. CDR3 DNA: TGCGCCAGCAGCTTAAAGGGGGCGAGCTCCTACAATGAGCAGTTCTTC. Translated, it gives CASSLKGASSYNEQFF.

The V gene is TRBV27, the J gene TRBJ2-4, with 11 bases fitting TRBD2. The CDR3 is 15 residues long. Germline CDR1 reads MNHEY; CDR2 reads SMNVEV (reference sequence). The V gene end was trimmed by 2 bases and the J gene end by 13 bases; junction bases not matched to a gene: 10. CDR3 sequence (DNA): TGTGCCAGCAGTTTAGGGACTAGCGGTAAGGGAGGGCAGTACTTC. Its protein is CASSLGTSGKGGQYF.